This T cell receptor (beta chain) emerged from a study of blood T cell repertoires in COVID-19. Across the whole study: COVID-19 samples from acute and convalescent phases originated in the United States, Italy and Spain.

In the original workflow: It was from reference gene primer amplification that nucleated cell counts were estimated. Produced via immunoSEQ multiplex PCR; TCRdb's table is partial and in-frame only. V and J calls and clone size follow that table, whereas D and trimming were derived from the DNA. The sample records fewer than 200,000 clones, approximately 85% being singletons. CDR3 length equals 15 residues. Germline assignment: CDR1 MNHEY and CDR2 SVGAGI. The V gene lost 4 bases and the J gene lost 6 bases, with 15 bases spanning the gap. The rearrangement joins TRBV6-5 to TRBJ2-2; tentatively, D is TRBD1 (6 bases). The origin of this receptor is a man in his sixties who had recovered from COVID-19. Sequenced sample: peripheral blood. CDR3 residues: CASSSLEAGAGELFF. CDR3 in DNA: TGTGCCAGCAGTTCCTTAGAGGCAGGGGCCGGGGAGCTGTTTTTT.